This TCR beta chain appears in the sequencing data of a study of cytomegalovirus exposure and HLA in healthy donors. Vbeta (60) and Jbeta (13) primers were used in the PCR. Using immunoSEQ multiplex PCR, the repertoire was profiled, and TCRdb retains in-frame clones only, with some absent. The sample has 180,000 or so clones, over 60% seen once; the top ten hold over 11%. From germline, CDR1 is SGHVS and CDR2 FNYEAQ. The CDR3 sequence is 14 residues long. V was pared by 2 bases and J by 2 bases, with 9 bases between. This TCR was recovered from a man aged 50-60 years in good health and CMV-seropositive. Source material: PBMCs. The V call is TRBV7-6, the J call TRBJ2-5; D gene unclear. The CDR3 DNA reads as TGTGCCAGCAGCTTATCTCGCCGGCAAGAGACCCAGTACTTC. Translated, it gives CASSLSRRQETQYF.